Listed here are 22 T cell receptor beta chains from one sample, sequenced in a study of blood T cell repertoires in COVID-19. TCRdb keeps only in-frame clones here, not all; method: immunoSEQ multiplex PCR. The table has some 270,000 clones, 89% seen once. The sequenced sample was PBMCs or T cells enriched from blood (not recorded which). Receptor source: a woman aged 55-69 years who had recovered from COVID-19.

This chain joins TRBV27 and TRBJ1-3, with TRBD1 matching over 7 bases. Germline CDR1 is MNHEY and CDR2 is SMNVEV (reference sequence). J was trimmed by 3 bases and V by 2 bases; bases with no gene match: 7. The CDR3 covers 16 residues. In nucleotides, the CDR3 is TGTGCCAGCAGTTTAGAGGGCCCAGGGGGTGGAAACACCATATATTTT. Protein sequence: CASSLEGPGGGNTIYF.

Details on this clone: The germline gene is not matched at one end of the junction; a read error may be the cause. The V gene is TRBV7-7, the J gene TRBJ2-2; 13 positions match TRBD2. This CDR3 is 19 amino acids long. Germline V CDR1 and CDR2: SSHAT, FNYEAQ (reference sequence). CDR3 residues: CASSLATSGRAWNTGELFF. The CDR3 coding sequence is TGTGCTAGCAGCTTAGCCACTAGCGGGAGGGCCTGGAACACCGGGGAGCTGTTTTTT.

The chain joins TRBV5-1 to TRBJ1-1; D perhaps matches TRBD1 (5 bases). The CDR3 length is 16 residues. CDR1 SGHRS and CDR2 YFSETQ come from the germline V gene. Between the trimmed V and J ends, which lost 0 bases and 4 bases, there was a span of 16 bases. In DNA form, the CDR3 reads TGCGCCAGCAGCTTGGTACTCGGCAGGGTCGGCACTGAAGCTTTCTTT. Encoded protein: CASSLVLGRVGTEAFF.

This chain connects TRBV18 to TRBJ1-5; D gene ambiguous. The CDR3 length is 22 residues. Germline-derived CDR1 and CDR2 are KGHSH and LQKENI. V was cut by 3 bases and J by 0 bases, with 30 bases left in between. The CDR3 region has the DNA TGTGCCAGCTCACCCCCGAAGGGAGCCCCCATTTTCACTTATGATAGCAATCAGCCCCAGCATTTT. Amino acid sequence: CASSPPKGAPIFTYDSNQPQHF.

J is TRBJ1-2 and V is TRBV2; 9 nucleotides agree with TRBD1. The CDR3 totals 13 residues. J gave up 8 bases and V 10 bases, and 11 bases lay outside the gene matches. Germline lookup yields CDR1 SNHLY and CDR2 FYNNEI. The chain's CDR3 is CANRGQGLWGYTF. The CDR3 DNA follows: TGTGCCAACCGGGGACAGGGACTTTGGGGCTACACCTTC. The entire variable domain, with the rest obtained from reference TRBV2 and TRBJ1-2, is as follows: EPEVTQTPSHQVTQMGQEVILRCVPISNHLYFYWYRQILGQKVEFLVSFYNNEISEKSEIFDDQFSVERPDGSNFTLKIRSTKLEDSAMYFCANRGQGLWGYTFGSGTRLTVV.

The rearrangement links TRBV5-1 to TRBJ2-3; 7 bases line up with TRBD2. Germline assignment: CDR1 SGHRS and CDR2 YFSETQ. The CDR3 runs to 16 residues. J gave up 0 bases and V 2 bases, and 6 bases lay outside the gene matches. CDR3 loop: CASSLFGGSSTDTQYF. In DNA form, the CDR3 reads TGCGCCAGCAGCTTATTCGGGGGGAGTAGCACAGATACGCAGTATTTT.

This CDR3 is CASIGSGGYGYTF. As DNA, the CDR3 is TGTGCCAGCATTGGATCGGGGGGCTATGGCTACACCTTC. V is TRBV28 and J is TRBJ1-2, with D perhaps TRBD1 (5 bases). V was trimmed by 7 bases and J by 4 bases, leaving 13 bases between them. This CDR3 spans 13 amino acids. Per germline, CDR1 MDHEN and CDR2 SYDVKM.

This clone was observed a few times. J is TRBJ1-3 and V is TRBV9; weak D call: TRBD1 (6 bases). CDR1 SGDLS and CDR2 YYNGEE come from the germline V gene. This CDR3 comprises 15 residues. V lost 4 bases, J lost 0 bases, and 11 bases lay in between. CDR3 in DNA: TGTGCCAGCAGCAGGATGGACAGCTCTGGAAACACCATATATTTT. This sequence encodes CASSRMDSSGNTIYF. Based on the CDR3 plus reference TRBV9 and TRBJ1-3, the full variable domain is DSGVTQTPKHLITATGQRVTLRCSPRSGDLSVYWYQQSLDQGLQFLIQYYNGEERAKGNILERFSAQQFPDLHSELNLSSLELGDSALYFCASSRMDSSGNTIYFGEGSWLTVV.

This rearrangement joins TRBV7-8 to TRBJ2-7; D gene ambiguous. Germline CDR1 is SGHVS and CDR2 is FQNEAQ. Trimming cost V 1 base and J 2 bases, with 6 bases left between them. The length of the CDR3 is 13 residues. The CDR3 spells CASSLVSAYEQYF. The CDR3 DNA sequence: TGTGCCAGCAGCTTAGTCTCGGCCTACGAGCAGTACTTC. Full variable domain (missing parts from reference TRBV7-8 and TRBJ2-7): GAGVSQSPRYKVAKRGQDVALRCDPISGHVSLFWYQQALGQGPEFLTYFQNEAQLDKSGLPSDRFFAERPEGSVSTLKIQRTQQEDSAVYLCASSLVSAYEQYFGPGTRLTVT.

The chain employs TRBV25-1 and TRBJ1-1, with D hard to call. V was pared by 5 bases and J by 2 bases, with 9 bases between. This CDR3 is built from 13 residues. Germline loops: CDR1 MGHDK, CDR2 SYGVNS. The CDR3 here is CASSTVPNTEAFF. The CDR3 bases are TGTGCCAGCAGTACAGTGCCAAACACTGAAGCTTTCTTT.

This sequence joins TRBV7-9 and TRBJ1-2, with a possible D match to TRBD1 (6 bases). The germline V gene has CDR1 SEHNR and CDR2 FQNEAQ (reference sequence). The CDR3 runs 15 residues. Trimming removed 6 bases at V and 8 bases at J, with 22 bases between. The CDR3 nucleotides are TGTGCCAGCAGTAACATAAGGAAACAGGGCTCGGGCTACACCTTC. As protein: CASSNIRKQGSGYTF.

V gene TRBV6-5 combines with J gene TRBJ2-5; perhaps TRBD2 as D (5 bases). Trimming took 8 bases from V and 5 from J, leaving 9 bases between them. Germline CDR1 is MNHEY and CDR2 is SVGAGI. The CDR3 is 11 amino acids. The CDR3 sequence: CASRERETQYF. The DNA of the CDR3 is TGTGCCAGCCGAGAGCGGGAGACCCAGTACTTC.

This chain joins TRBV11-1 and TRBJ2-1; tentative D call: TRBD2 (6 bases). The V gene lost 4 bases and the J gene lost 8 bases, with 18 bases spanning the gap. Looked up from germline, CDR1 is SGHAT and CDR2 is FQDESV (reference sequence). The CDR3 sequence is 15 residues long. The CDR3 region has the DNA TGTGCCAGCAGCTCGGGGCGGGATCTGCGGTATGAGCAGTTCTTC. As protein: CASSSGRDLRYEQFF. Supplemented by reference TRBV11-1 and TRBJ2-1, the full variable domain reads EAEVAQSPRYKITEKSQAVAFWCDPISGHATLYWYRQILGQGPELLVQFQDESVVDDSQLPKDRFSAERLKGVDSTLKIQPAELGDSAMYLCASSSGRDLRYEQFFGPGTRLTVL.

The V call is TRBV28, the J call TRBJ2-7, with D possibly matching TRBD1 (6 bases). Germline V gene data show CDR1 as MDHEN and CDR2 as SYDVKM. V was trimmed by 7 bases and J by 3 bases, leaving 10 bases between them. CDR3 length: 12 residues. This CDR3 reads CASKGDYYEQYF. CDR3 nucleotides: TGTGCCAGCAAGGGGGATTACTACGAGCAGTACTTC.

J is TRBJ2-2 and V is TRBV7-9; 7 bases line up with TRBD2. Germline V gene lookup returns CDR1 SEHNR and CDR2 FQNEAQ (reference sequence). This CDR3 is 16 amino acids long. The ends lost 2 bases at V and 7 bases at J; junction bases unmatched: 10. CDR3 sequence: CASSLFRGGRIGELFF. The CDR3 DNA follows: TGTGCCAGCAGCTTATTTCGGGGAGGGAGAATCGGGGAGCTGTTTTTT.

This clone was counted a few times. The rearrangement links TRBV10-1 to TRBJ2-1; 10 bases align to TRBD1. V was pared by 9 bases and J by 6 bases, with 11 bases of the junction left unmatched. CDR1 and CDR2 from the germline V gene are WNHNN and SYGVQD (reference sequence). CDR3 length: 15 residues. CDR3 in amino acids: CASILSGTGANEQFF. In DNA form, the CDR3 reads TGCGCCAGTATACTATCGGGGACAGGGGCCAATGAGCAGTTCTTC.

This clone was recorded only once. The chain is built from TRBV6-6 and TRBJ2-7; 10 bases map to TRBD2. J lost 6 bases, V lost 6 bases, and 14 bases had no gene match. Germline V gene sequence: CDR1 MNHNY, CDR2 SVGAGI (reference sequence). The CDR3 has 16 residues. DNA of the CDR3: TGTGCCAGCAGACTAACGAGGCTAGCGGGAGATCCCGAGCAGTACTTC. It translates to CASRLTRLAGDPEQYF.

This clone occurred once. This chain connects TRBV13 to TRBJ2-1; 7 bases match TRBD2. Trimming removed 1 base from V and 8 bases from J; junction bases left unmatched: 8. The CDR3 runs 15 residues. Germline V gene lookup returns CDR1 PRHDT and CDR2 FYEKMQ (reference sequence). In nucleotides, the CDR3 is TGTGCCAGCAGCTTAGTGGTGGCGGGGGTTGATGAGCAGTTCTTC. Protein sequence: CASSLVVAGVDEQFF.

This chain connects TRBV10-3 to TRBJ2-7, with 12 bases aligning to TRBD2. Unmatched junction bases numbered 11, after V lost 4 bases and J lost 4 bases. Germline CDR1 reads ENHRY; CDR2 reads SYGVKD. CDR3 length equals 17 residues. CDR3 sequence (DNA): TGTGCCATCAGTGGACTAGCGGGAGAAGCCAGGGGGTACGAGCAGTACTTC. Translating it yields CAISGLAGEARGYEQYF.

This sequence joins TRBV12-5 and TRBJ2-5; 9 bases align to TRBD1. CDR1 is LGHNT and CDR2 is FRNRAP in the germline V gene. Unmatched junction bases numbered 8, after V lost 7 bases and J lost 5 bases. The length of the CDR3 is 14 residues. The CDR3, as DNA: TGTGCTAGTGTCGGCACAGGGGGCAACGAGACCCAGTACTTC. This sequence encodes CASVGTGGNETQYF.

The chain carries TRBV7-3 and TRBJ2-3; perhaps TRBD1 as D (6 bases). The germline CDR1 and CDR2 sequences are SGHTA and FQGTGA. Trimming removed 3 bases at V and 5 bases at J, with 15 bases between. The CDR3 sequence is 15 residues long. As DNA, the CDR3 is TGTGCCAGCAGCTTTTCAGGGGCTGGGAGAGATACGCAGTATTTT. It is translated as CASSFSGAGRDTQYF.

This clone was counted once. The CDR3 nucleotides read TGTGCCAGCATCTTCAACAGGGGCGACTATGGCTACACCTTC. This encodes CASIFNRGDYGYTF. This chain uses TRBV2 with TRBJ1-2; 7 nucleotides match TRBD1. Germline CDR1 and CDR2: SNHLY and FYNNEI. With 7 bases clipped from V and 3 bases from J, the junction kept 8 bases outside the gene matches. The CDR3 totals 14 residues.